This T cell receptor beta chain was identified during a study of monozygotic twins with inflammatory bowel disease. Across eight separate reactions for each sample, cDNA was made. TCRdb reprocessed the 5' RACE reads, keeping one entry per CDR3 protein, no DNA. This repertoire includes 350,000 to 500,000 distinct CDR3 sequences. Blood samples of approximately 2.4 ml were drawn from every donor. The TCR comes from a human donor with ulcerative colitis or Crohn's disease, or a healthy co-twin of an affected twin (not recorded which). Sequencing was done on a sample of blood.

The CDR3 spells CASSLAAGGPRENIQYF. The chain is built from TRBV7-8 and TRBJ2-4; with no DNA, the TCRdb D assignment of TRBD2 cannot be verified. CDR3 length: 17 residues. Germline CDR1 and CDR2: SGHVS and FQNEAQ.